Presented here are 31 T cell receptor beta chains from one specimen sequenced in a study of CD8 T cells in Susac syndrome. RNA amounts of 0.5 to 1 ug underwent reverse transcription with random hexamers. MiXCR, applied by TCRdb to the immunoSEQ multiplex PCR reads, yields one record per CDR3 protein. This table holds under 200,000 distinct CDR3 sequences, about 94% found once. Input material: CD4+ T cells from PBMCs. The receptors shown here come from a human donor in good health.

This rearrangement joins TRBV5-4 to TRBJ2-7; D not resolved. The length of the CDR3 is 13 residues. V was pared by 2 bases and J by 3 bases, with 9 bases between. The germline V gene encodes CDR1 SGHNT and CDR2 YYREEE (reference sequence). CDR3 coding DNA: TGTGCCAGCAGCTTTCACGGGCGCTACGAGCAGTACGTC. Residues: CASSFHGRYEQYV.

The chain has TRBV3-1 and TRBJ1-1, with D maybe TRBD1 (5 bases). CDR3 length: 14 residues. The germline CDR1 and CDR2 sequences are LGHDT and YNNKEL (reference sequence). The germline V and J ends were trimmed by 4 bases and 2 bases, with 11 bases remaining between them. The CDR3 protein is CASSLLRANTEAFF. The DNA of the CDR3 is TGTGCCAGCAGCCTCCTCAGGGCTAACACTGAAGCTTTCTTT. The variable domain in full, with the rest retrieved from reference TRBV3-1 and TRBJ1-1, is DTAVSQTPKYLVTQMGNDKSIKCEQNLGHDTMYWYKQDSKKFLKIMFSYNNKELIINETVPNRFSPKSPDKAHLNLHINSLELGDSAVYFCASSLLRANTEAFFGQGTRLTVV.

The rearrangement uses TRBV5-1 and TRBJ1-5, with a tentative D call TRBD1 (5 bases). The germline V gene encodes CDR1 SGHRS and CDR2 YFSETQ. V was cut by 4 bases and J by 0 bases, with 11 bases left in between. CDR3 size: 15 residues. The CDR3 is CASSPGGNSNQPQHF. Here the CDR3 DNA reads TGCGCCAGCAGCCCCGGGGGAAATAGCAATCAGCCCCAGCATTTT.

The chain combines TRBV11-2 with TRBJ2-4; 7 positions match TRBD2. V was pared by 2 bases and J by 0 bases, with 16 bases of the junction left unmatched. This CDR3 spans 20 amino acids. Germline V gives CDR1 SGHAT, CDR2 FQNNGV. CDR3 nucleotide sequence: TGTGCCAGCAGCTTAACAAACCCCAACGGGAGGATACTAGCCAAAAACATTCAGTACTTC. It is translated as CASSLTNPNGRILAKNIQYF.

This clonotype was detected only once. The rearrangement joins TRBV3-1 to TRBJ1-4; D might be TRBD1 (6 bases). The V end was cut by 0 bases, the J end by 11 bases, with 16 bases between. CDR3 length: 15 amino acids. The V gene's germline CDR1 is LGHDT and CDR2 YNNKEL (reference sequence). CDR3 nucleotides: TGTGCCAGCAGCCAAGATGCGGGGGCGCCTGTGAAACTGTTTTTT. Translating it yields CASSQDAGAPVKLFF.

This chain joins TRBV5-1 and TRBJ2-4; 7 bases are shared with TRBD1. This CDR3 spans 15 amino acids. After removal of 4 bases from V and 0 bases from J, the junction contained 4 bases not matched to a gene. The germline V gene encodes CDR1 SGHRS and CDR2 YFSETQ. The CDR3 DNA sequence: TGCGCCAGCAGCGGGGGACAGTTAGCCAAAAACATTCAGTACTTC. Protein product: CASSGGQLAKNIQYF.

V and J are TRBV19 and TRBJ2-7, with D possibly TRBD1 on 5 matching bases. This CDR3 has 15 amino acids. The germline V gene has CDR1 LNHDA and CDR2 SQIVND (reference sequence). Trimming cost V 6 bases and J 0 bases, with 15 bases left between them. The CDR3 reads CASSTGVGRSYEQYV. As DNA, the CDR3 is TGTGCCAGTAGCACAGGAGTAGGTCGCTCCTACGAGCAGTACGTC.

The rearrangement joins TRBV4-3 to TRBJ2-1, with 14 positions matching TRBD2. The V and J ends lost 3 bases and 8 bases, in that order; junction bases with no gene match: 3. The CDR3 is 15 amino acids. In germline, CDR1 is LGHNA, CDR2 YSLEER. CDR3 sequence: CASSQTSGGAYEQFF. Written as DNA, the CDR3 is TGCGCCAGCAGCCAGACTAGCGGGGGGGCGTATGAGCAGTTCTTC.

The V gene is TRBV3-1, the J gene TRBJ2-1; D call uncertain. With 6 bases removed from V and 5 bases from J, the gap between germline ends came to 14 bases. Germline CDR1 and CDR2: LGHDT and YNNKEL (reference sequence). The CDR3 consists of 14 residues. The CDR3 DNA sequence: TGTGCCAGCAGGAAAAGCCCCCTAAACAATGAGCAGTTCTTC. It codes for CASRKSPLNNEQFF.

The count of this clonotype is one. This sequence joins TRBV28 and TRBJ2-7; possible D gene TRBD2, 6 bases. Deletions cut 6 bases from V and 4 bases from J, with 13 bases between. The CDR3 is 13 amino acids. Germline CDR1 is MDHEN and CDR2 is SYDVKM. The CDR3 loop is CASSRSGVYEQYF. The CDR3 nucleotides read TGTGCCAGCAGCCGTTCGGGGGTGTACGAGCAGTACTTC.

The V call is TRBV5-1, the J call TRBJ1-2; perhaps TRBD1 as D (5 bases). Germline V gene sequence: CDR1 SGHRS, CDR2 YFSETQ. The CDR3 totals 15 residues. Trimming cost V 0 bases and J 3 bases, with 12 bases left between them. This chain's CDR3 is CASSLALQGYYGYTF. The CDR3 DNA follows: TGCGCCAGCAGCTTGGCGCTCCAGGGCTACTATGGCTACACCTTC.

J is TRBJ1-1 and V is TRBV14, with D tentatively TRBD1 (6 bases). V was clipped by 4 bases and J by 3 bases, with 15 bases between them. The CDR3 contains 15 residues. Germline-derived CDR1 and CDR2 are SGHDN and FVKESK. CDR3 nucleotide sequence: TGTGCCAGCAGCCCCTGGGGAGAGGGGGACACTGAAGCTTTCTTT. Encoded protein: CASSPWGEGDTEAFF. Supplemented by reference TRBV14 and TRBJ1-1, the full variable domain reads EAGVTQFPSHSVIEKGQTVTLRCDPISGHDNLYWYRRVMGKEIKFLLHFVKESKQDESGMPNNRFLAERTGGTYSTLKVQPAELEDSGVYFCASSPWGEGDTEAFFGQGTRLTVV.

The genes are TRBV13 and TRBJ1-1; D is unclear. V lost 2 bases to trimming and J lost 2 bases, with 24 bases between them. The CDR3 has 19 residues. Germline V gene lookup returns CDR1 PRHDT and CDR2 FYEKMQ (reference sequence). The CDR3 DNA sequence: TGTGCCAGCAGCTTACAGGTGGGGATGATGGGTTCGGGCAACACTGAAGCTTTCTTT. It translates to CASSLQVGMMGSGNTEAFF.

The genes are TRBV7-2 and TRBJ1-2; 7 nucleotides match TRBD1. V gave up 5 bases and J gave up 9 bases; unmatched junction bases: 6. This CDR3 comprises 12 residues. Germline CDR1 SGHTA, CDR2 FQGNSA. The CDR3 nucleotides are TGTGCCAGCAGCGTACGGGACAGCAGCTACACCTTC. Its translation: CASSVRDSSYTF.

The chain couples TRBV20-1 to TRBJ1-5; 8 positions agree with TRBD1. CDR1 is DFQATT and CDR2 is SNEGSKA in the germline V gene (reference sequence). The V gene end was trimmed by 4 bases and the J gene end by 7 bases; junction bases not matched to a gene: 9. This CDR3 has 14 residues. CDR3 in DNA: TGCAGTGCTACCCGAGGACAGGGACAGCAGCCCCAGCATTTT. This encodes CSATRGQGQQPQHF.

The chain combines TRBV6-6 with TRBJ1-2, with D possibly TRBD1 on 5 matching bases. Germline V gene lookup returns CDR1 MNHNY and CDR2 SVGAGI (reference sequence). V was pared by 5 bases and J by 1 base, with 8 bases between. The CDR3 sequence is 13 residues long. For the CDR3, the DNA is TGTGCCAGCAGTGCGACAGTTAACTATGGCTACACCTTC. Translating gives CASSATVNYGYTF.

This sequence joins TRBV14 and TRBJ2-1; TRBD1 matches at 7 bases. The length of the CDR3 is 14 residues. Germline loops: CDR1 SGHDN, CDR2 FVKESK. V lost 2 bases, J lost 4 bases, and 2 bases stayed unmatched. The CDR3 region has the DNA TGTGCCAGCAGCCAACCGGGACAGTACAATGAGCAGTTCTTC. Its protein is CASSQPGQYNEQFF.

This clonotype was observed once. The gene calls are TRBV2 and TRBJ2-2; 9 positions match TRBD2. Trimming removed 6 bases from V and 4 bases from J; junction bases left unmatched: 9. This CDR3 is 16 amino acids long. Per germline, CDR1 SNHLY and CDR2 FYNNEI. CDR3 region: CASRSVVAGATGELFF. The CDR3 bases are TGTGCCAGCAGGTCCGTGGTAGCGGGGGCCACCGGGGAGCTGTTTTTT.

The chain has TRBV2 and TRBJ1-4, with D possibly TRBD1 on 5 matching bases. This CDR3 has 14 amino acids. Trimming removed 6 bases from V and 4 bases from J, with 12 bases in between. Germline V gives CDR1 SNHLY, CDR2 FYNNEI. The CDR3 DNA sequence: TGTGCCAGCAGCTATGACAGCGATAATGAAAAACTGTTTTTT. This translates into CASSYDSDNEKLFF.

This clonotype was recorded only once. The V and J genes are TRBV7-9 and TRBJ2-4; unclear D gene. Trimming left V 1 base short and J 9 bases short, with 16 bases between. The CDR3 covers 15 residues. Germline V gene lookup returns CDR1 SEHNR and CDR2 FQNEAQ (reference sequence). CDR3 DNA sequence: TGTGCCAGCAGCTTAGGGATGGGCCTACAAGGCATTCAGTACTTC. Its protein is CASSLGMGLQGIQYF.

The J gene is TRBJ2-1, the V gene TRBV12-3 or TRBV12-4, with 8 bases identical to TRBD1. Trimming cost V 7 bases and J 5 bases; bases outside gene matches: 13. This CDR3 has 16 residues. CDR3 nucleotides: TGTGCCAGCACAAGACCGGGACAGGTGTACAACAATGAGCAGTTCTTC. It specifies CASTRPGQVYNNEQFF.

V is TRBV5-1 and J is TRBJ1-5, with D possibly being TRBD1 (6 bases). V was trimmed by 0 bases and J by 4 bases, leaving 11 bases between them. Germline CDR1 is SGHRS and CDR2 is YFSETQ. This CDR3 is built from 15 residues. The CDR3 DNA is TGCGCCAGCAGCTTGGAGGGGACACCTAATCAGCCCCAGCATTTT. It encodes CASSLEGTPNQPQHF.

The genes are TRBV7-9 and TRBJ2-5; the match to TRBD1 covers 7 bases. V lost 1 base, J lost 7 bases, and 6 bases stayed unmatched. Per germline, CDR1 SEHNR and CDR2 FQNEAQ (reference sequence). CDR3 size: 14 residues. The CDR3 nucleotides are TGTGCCAGCAGCTTAGACGACAGGGTTGCGACCCAGTACTTC. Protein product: CASSLDDRVATQYF.

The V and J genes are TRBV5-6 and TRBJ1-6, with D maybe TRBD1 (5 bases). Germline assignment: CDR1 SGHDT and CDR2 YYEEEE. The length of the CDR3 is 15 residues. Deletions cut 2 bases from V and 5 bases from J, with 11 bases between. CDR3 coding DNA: TGTGCCAGCAGCTTTTTTGACAGAAATAATTCACCCCTCCACTTT. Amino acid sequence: CASSFFDRNNSPLHF.

Here the CDR3 reads CASSLGQTNTDTQYF. The CDR3 coding sequence is TGTGCCAGCAGCTTAGGACAAACCAACACAGATACGCAGTATTTT. V gene TRBV7-9 combines with J gene TRBJ2-3; the D is unclear. Per germline, CDR1 SEHNR and CDR2 FQNEAQ (reference sequence). V gave up 1 base and J gave up 2 bases, with 10 bases separating them. There are 15 residues in the CDR3.

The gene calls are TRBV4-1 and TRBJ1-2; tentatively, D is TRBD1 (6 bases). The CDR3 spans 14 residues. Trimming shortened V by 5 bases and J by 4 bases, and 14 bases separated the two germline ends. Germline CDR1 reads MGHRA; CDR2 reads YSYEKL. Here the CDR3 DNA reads TGCGCCAGCAGCACACGGACAGCTGCCTATGGCTACACCTTC. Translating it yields CASSTRTAAYGYTF.

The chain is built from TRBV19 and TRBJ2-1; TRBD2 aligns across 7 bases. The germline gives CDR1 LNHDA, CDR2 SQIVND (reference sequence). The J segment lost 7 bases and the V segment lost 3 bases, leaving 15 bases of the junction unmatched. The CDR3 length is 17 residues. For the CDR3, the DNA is TGTGCCAGTAGTATGGGATCGGGATTAGCGGGTGGGAATGAGCAGTTCTTC. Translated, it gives CASSMGSGLAGGNEQFF.

CDR3 in amino acids: CSARIFEGTQYF. CDR3 nucleotide sequence: TGCAGTGCTAGGATCTTCGAAGGGACCCAGTACTTC. The J gene is TRBJ2-5, the V gene TRBV20-1, with unresolved D. The CDR3 sequence is 12 residues long. Trimming cost V 3 bases and J 7 bases, with 12 bases left between them. CDR1 DFQATT and CDR2 SNEGSKA come from the germline V gene (reference sequence).

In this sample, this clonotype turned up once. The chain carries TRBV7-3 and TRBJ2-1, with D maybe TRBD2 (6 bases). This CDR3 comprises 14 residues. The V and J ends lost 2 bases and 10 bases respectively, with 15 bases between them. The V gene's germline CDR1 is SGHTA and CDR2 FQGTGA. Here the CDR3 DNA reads TGTGCCAGCAGCTTAGATCCCCTGCGGGGAGAGCAGTTCTTC. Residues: CASSLDPLRGEQFF.

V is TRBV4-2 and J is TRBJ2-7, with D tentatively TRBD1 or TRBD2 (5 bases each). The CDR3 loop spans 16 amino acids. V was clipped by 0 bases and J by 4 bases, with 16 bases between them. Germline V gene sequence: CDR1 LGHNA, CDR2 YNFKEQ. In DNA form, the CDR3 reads TGTGCCAGCAGCCAAGATATTGGGGGAGCTGCATACGAGCAGTACTTC. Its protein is CASSQDIGGAAYEQYF.

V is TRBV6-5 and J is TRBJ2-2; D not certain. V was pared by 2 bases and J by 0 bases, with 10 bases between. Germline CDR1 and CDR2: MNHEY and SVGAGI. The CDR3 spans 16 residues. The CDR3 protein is CASSYPRSPNTGELFF. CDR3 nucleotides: TGTGCCAGCAGTTACCCCAGGAGCCCGAACACCGGGGAGCTGTTTTTT.